Described below is a single TCR beta chain sequence and its context. Its target is unknown. The data were obtained in a study of T cell responses to AZD1222 COVID-19 vaccine. Findings and caveats of the study: White British ancestry dominated among donors, who included more females, and clonal diversity was possibly underestimated. Compared with day 0, the breadth and depth of the Spike-specific TCR repertoire rose significantly after two doses of AZD1222. The study sampled repertoires only after the peak T cell response. Recipients of AZD1222 seropositive at baseline numbered only 6 or 7.

Assay: immunoSEQ multiplex PCR; the TCRdb copy retains only in-frame clones and omits some. The sample lists about 120,000 clones, approximately 90% occurring once. The CDR3 contains 14 residues. V lost 6 bases and J lost 6, with 12 bases in between. Germline CDR1 SNHLY, CDR2 FYNNEI. The clonotype originates from an adult who received the AZD1222 COVID-19 vaccine. The sequencing here drew on peripheral blood, taken 28 days after the second AZD1222 dose. The chain joins TRBV2 to TRBJ1-6, with D perhaps matching TRBD1 (5 bases). The CDR3 is CASSLREVNSPLHF. Here the CDR3 DNA reads TGTGCCAGCAGCCTCAGGGAGGTTAATTCACCCCTCCACTTT.